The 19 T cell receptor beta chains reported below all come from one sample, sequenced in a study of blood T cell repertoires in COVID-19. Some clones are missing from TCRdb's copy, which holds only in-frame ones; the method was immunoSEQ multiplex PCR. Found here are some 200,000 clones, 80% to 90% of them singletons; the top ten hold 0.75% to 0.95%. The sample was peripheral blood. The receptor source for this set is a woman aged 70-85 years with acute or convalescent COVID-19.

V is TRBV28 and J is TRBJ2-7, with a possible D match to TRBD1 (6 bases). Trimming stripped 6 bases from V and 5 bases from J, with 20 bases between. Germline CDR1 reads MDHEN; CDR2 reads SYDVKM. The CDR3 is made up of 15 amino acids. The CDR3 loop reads CASSVTGMKSHEQYF. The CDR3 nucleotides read TGTGCCAGCAGCGTAACAGGGATGAAGTCCCACGAGCAGTACTTC. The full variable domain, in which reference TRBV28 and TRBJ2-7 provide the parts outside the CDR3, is DVKVTQSSRYLVKRTGEKVFLECVQDMDHENMFWYRQDPGLGLRLIYFSYDVKMKEKGDIPEGYSVSREKKERFSLILESASTNQTSMYLCASSVTGMKSHEQYFGPGTRLTVT.

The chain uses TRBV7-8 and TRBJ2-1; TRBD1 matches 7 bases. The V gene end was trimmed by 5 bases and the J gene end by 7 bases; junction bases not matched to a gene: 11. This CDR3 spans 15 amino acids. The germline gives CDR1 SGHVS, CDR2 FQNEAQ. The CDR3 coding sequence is TGTGCCAGCAGCGCAGGGGGTACCCGAGGGAATGAGCAGTTCTTC. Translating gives CASSAGGTRGNEQFF.

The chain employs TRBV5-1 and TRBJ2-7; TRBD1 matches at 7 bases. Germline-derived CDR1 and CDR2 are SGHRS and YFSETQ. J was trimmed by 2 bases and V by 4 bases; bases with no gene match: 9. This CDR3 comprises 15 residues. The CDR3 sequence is CASSLGQEPPYEQYF. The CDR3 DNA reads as TGCGCCAGCAGCCTAGGACAGGAACCACCCTACGAGCAGTACTTC. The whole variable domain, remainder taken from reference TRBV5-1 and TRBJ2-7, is KAGVTQTPRYLIKTRGQQVTLSCSPISGHRSVSWYQQTPGQGLQFLFEYFSETQRNKGNFPGRFSGRQFSNSRSEMNVSTLELGDSALYLCASSLGQEPPYEQYFGPGTRLTVT.

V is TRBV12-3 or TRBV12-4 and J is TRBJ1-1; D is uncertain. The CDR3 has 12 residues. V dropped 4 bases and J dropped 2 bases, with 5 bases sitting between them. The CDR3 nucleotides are TGTGCCAGCAGTTCCCGTAACACTGAAGCTTTCTTT. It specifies CASSSRNTEAFF.

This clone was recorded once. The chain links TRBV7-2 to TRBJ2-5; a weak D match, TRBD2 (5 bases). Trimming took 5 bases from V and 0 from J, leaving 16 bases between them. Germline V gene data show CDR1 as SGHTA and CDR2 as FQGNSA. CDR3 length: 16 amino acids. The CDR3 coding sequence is TGTGCCAGCAGCCCCTTTGCGGGTTGGTACCAAGAGACCCAGTACTTC. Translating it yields CASSPFAGWYQETQYF.

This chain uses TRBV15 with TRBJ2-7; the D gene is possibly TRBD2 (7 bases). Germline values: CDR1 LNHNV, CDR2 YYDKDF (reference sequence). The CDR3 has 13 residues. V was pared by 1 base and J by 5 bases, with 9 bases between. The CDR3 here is CATSRGGGDEQYF. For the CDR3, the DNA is TGTGCCACCAGCAGAGGGGGGGGCGACGAGCAGTACTTC.

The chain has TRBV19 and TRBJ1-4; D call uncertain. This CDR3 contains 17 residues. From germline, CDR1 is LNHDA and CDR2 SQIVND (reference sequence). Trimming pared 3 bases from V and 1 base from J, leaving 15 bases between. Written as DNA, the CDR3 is TGTGCCAGTAGTATTGGGTCTGAAAGGAGAACTAATGAAAAACTGTTTTTT. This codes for CASSIGSERRTNEKLFF.

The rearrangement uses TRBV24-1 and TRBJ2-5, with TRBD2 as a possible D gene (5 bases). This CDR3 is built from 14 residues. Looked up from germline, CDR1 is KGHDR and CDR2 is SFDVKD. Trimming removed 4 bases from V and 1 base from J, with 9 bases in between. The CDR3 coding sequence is TGTGCCACCAGTGAGCCTAGCCTCCAAGAGACCCAGTACTTC. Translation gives CATSEPSLQETQYF.

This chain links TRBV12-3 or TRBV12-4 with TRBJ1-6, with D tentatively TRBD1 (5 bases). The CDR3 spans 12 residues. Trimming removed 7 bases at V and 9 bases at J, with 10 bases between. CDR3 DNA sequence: TGTGCCAGCACCACTCAGGGTTCACCCCTCCACTTT. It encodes CASTTQGSPLHF.

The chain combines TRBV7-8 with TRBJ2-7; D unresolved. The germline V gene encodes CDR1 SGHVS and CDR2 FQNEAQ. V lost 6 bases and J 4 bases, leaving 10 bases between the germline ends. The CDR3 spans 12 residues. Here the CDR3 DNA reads TGTGCCAGCAGTGCTACCGTATACGAGCAGTACTTC. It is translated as CASSATVYEQYF.

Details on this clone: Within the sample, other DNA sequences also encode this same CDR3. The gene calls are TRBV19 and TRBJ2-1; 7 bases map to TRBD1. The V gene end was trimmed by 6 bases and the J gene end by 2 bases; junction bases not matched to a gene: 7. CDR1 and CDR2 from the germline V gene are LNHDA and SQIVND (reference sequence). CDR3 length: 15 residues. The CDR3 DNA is TGTGCCAGTAGCCCAGACAGGGATCCCTACAATGAGCAGTTCTTC. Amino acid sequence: CASSPDRDPYNEQFF.

The CDR3 reads CASSLRTSGVGQGNTEAFF. The DNA for the CDR3 is TGTGCCAGCAGCCTTCGGACTAGCGGGGTTGGTCAGGGGAACACTGAAGCTTTCTTT. The chain couples TRBV5-5 to TRBJ1-1; D is perhaps TRBD1 (5 bases). The germline V and J ends were trimmed by 4 bases and 1 base, with 26 bases remaining between them. The CDR3 covers 19 residues. Per the germline V gene, CDR1 is SGHKS and CDR2 is YYEKEE (reference sequence). Complete variable domain (other parts from reference TRBV5-5 and TRBJ1-1): DAGVTQSPTHLIKTRGQQVTLRCSPISGHKSVSWYQQVLGQGPQFIFQYYEKEERGRGNFPDRFSARQFPNYSSELNVNALLLGDSALYLCASSLRTSGVGQGNTEAFFGQGTRLTVV.

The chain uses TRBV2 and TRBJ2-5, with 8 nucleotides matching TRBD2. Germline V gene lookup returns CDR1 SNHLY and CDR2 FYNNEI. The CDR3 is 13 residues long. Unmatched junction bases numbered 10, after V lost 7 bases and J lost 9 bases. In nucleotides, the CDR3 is TGTGCCAGCACCCAGGTCGGAGCGGGAGCCCAGTACTTC. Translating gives CASTQVGAGAQYF.

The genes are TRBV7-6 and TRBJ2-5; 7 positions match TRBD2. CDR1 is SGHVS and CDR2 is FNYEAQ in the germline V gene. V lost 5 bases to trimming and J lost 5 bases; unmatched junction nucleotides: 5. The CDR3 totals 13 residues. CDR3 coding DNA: TGTGCCAGCAGCCTTTGGGGGGGGGAGACCCAGTACTTC. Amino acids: CASSLWGGETQYF.

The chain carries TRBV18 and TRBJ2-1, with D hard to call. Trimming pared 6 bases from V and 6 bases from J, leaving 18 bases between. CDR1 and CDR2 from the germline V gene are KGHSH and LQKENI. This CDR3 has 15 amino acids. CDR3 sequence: CASSAKGGNGNEQFF. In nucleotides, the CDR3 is TGTGCCAGCTCTGCTAAAGGCGGCAACGGCAATGAGCAGTTCTTC.

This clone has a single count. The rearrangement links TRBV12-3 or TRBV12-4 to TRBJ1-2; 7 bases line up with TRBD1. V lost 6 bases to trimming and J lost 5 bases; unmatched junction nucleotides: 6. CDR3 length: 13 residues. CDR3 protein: CASSQGQIYGYTF. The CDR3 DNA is TGTGCCAGCAGCCAGGGACAGATTTATGGCTACACCTTC.

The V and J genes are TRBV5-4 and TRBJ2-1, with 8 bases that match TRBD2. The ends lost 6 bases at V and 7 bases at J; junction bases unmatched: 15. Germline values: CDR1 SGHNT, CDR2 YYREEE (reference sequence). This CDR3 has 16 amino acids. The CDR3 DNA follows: TGTGCCAGCATCACCGAGCCAGCGGGAGCTAAGAATGAGCAGTTCTTC. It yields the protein CASITEPAGAKNEQFF.

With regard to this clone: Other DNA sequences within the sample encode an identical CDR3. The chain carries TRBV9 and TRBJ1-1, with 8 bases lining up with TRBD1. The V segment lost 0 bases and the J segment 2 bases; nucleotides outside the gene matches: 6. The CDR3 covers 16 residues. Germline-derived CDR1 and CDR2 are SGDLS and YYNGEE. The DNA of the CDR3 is TGTGCCAGCAGCGTAGGAGGCGACAGGGGAAACACTGAAGCTTTCTTT. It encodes CASSVGGDRGNTEAFF.

The CDR3 DNA is TGTGCCAGCAGCCCCTCAGGATACGAGCAGTACTTC. Translating gives CASSPSGYEQYF. This chain joins TRBV7-8 and TRBJ2-7; D call uncertain. Per the germline V gene, CDR1 is SGHVS and CDR2 is FQNEAQ. CDR3 size: 12 residues. Between the trimmed V and J ends, which lost 5 bases and 4 bases, there was a span of 9 bases.